Listed below are T cell receptor beta chains from one sample, sequenced in a study of cytomegalovirus exposure and HLA in healthy donors. TCRdb's table, derived via immunoSEQ multiplex PCR, lists solely in-frame clones and lacks some. This repertoire shows fewer than 95,000 clones, 63% found once; its top ten account for approximately 6%. What was sequenced was PBMCs. These receptors were obtained from a woman aged 30 to 39 in good health and CMV-seronegative. Each CDR3 is given with its conserved first and last residue. The D gene is left open where the match is weak. A row's size may be missing; if present it is once, few, many or a size class.

d_call | j_call | v_call | clone_size | cdr3_nt | cdr3_aa
TRBD1 | TRBJ1-2 | TRBV5-6 | few | TGTGCCAGCAGCAGGCAAGGACAGGGCAACTATGGCTACACCTTC | CASSRQGQGNYGYTF
. | TRBJ2-5 | TRBV7-9 | few | TGTGCCAGCAGCTTAGAACAGAGTATAGAGACCCAGTACTTC | CASSLEQSIETQYF
. | TRBJ1-1 | TRBV6-5 | few | TGTGCCAGCAGATCCATACTAGGGGGTACTGAAGCTTTCTTT | CASRSILGGTEAFF
. | TRBJ1-4 | TRBV10-1 | . | TGCGCCAGTAGGGGTATAAAACTGTTTTTT | CASRGIKLFF
. | TRBJ2-2 | TRBV19 | . | TGTGCCAGTAGGCTACAGGGTCCATCTCCCGGGGAGCTGTTTTTT | CASRLQGPSPGELFF
. | TRBJ2-1 | TRBV7-9 | few | TGTGCCAGCAGCCGAGTACTACATGAGCAGTTCTTC | CASSRVLHEQFF
. | TRBJ1-2 | TRBV5-8 | . | TGTGCCAGCAGCTGGCCCGGGACATGTTATGGCTACACCTTC | CASSWPGTCYGYTF
TRBD1 | TRBJ1-2 | TRBV6-6 | . | TGTGCCAGCGGAGATACAGGGGGCGCCCTATGGGGCTACACCTTC | CASGDTGGALWGYTF
. | TRBJ2-1 | TRBV2 | . | TGTGCCAGCAGTGAAAAAGCCAGGGGAGTGAATGAGCAGTTCTTC | CASSEKARGVNEQFF
TRBD1 | TRBJ1-1 | TRBV29-1 | few | TGCAGCGTCGACCGGACAGGAAACACTGAAGCTTTCTTT | CSVDRTGNTEAFF
TRBD2 | TRBJ2-1 | TRBV2 | few | TGTGCCAGCAGTGGACTAGCGGGAGTGGGGTACAATGAGCAGTTCTTC | CASSGLAGVGYNEQFF
TRBD2 | TRBJ2-5 | TRBV30 | few | TGTGCCTGGAGTTTAACTAGCGGCCAAGAGACCCAGTACTTC | CAWSLTSGQETQYF
TRBD2 | TRBJ2-1 | TRBV5-1 | . | TGCGCCAGCAGCTTTTTAGCGGGTCAAAACAATGAGCAGTTCTTC | CASSFLAGQNNEQFF
. | TRBJ2-7 | TRBV27 | . | TGTGCCAGCAGTTTAAACACCGGAGGGGAGCAGTACTTC | CASSLNTGGEQYF
TRBD2 | TRBJ2-1 | TRBV7-9 | once | TGTGCCAGCAGCTGGTCAGCGGGAGACACGTACAATGAGCAGTTCTTC | CASSWSAGDTYNEQFF
. | TRBJ1-1 | TRBV7-9 | once | TGTGCCAGCACGTGGAAACCGGACACACCGAACACTGAAGCTTTCTTT | CASTWKPDTPNTEAFF
. | TRBJ1-1 | TRBV5-1 | . | TGCGCCAGCTTCGCGGGGGGGGACACTGAAGCTTTCTTT | CASFAGGDTEAFF
TRBD1 | TRBJ1-2 | TRBV28 | . | TGTGCCAGCAGTTGGGGGCCAGGGGGATTTGACTATGGCTACACCTTC | CASSWGPGGFDYGYTF
. | TRBJ1-1 | TRBV7-2 | once | TGTGCCAGCAGCTTAGACTTTACAGGGAGAACTTTCTTT | CASSLDFTGRTFF
. | TRBJ1-3 | TRBV2 | few | TGTGCCAGCAGTGGCAGATCCCAGGGAAACACCATATATTTT | CASSGRSQGNTIYF
. | TRBJ1-5 | TRBV28 | . | TGTGCCAGCAGTCGAGAATATAGCAATCAGCCCCAGCATTTT | CASSREYSNQPQHF
TRBD2 | TRBJ2-1 | TRBV7-9 | . | TGTGCCAGCAGCCCGCTAGCGGGGAACAATGAGCAGTTCTTC | CASSPLAGNNEQFF
TRBD2 | TRBJ2-7 | TRBV6-4 | . | TGTGCCGGAACTAGCGGGGGGGTGTACGAGCAGTACTTC | CAGTSGGVYEQYF
. | TRBJ1-4 | TRBV6-5 | . | TGTGCCAGCAGGAGGGTGCGGCAAGCGTCTGAAAAACTGTTTTTT | CASRRVRQASEKLFF